These T cell receptor beta chains were read from a single sample in a study of blood T cell repertoires in COVID-19. The data were produced by immunoSEQ multiplex PCR, yet TCRdb's version contains in-frame clones alone and is incomplete. The sample contains about 110,000 clones, over 75% of which appear only once. The sequenced sample was peripheral blood. The receptors come from a man in his fifties or sixties with acute or convalescent COVID-19. Each CDR3 is given with its conserved first and last residue. The D gene is left open where the match is weak. Size tells how often a clone was seen (once, few, many) or the class of an expanded clone, and some rows leave it out.

V gene: TRBV10-3
J gene: TRBJ1-5
D gene: TRBD1
clone size: -
CDR3 DNA: TGTGCCATCAGTGAGACCGACAGGGGCGGCAATCAGCCCCAGCATTTT
CDR3 protein: CAISETDRGGNQPQHF

V gene: TRBV5-6
J gene: TRBJ1-5
D gene: -
clone size: once
CDR3 DNA: TGTGCCAGCAGCTTGTTGGGGCAGTGGCCCCAGCATTTT
CDR3 protein: CASSLLGQWPQHF

V gene: TRBV2
J gene: TRBJ2-7
D gene: TRBD2
clone size: -
CDR3 DNA: TGTGCCAGTAGTCGGGCGGGGGACTACTACGAGCAGTACTTC
CDR3 protein: CASSRAGDYYEQYF

V gene: TRBV9
J gene: TRBJ2-3
D gene: -
clone size: -
CDR3 DNA: TGTGCCAGCAGCGTACTTCGCGCTAGCACAGATACGCAGTATTTT
CDR3 protein: CASSVLRASTDTQYF

V gene: TRBV3-1/TRBV3-2
J gene: TRBJ1-6
D gene: TRBD1
clone size: -
CDR3 DNA: TGTGCCAGCAGCCCTCCCGGGACAGGGCAATCACCCCTCCACTTT
CDR3 protein: CASSPPGTGQSPLHF

V gene: TRBV25-1
J gene: TRBJ1-4
D gene: TRBD1
clone size: once
CDR3 DNA: TGTGCCAGCAGCCCCGGGACAGGGGAGTTTAGTGAAAAACTGTTTTTT
CDR3 protein: CASSPGTGEFSEKLFF

V gene: TRBV7-8
J gene: TRBJ1-2
D gene: -
clone size: -
CDR3 DNA: TGTGCCAGCAGCCCCCAGGGATTTGGCTACACCTTC
CDR3 protein: CASSPQGFGYTF

V gene: TRBV28
J gene: TRBJ1-4
D gene: -
clone size: -
CDR3 DNA: TGTGCCAGCAGTTTAGGAGGGTCAACTAATGAAAAACTGTTTTTT
CDR3 protein: CASSLGGSTNEKLFF

V gene: TRBV27
J gene: TRBJ2-2
D gene: TRBD1
clone size: -
CDR3 DNA: TGTGCCAGCAGTTTATGGCGAAGGGGGCAACGGGGAAGCACCGGGGAGCTGTTTTTT
CDR3 protein: CASSLWRRGQRGSTGELFF

V gene: TRBV5-8
J gene: TRBJ1-6
D gene: TRBD1
clone size: -
CDR3 DNA: TGTGCCAGCAGCCGTGGAGAGGGGGCGAATTCACCCCTCCACTTT
CDR3 protein: CASSRGEGANSPLHF

V gene: TRBV13
J gene: TRBJ2-3
D gene: -
clone size: -
CDR3 DNA: TGTGCCAGCAGCTTATCAGGGGAACACACAGATACGCAGTATTTT
CDR3 protein: CASSLSGEHTDTQYF

V gene: TRBV2
J gene: TRBJ2-7
D gene: -
clone size: few
CDR3 DNA: TGTGCCAGCAGTCCTTCCGGGACAACTTATCGGGACGAGCAGTACTTC
CDR3 protein: CASSPSGTTYRDEQYF

V gene: TRBV9
J gene: TRBJ1-5
D gene: TRBD1
clone size: -
CDR3 DNA: TGTGCCAGCAGCCCGGGACAGAGCAATCAGCCCCAGCATTTT
CDR3 protein: CASSPGQSNQPQHF

V gene: TRBV6-6
J gene: TRBJ2-2
D gene: TRBD2
clone size: -
CDR3 DNA: TGTGCCAGCACTCCGACTAGCCCCGGGGAGCTGTTTTTT
CDR3 protein: CASTPTSPGELFF

V gene: TRBV28
J gene: TRBJ1-5
D gene: TRBD1
clone size: -
CDR3 DNA: TGTGCCAGCAACCGAGGGGACAGGGTGTTTTATCAGCCCCAGCATTTT
CDR3 protein: CASNRGDRVFYQPQHF

V gene: TRBV19
J gene: TRBJ2-7
D gene: -
clone size: few
CDR3 DNA: TGTGCCAGTAGCATTTTTATGGGCGTATCCTACGAGCAGTACTTC
CDR3 protein: CASSIFMGVSYEQYF

V gene: TRBV7-9
J gene: TRBJ1-1
D gene: TRBD1
clone size: few
CDR3 DNA: TGTGCCAGCAGCCCGACAGGGTGGTACACTGAAGCTTTCTTT
CDR3 protein: CASSPTGWYTEAFF

V gene: TRBV2
J gene: TRBJ1-4
D gene: -
clone size: once
CDR3 DNA: TGTGCCAGCAGTGACGGCAGGGGTAGGGGCACTAATGAAAAACTGTTTTTT
CDR3 protein: CASSDGRGRGTNEKLFF

V gene: TRBV25-1
J gene: TRBJ1-6
D gene: -
clone size: -
CDR3 DNA: TGTGCCACCGGAGGATGCATTACTTTGAGCTCCTATAATTCACCCCTCCACTTT
CDR3 protein: CATGGCITLSSYNSPLHF

V gene: TRBV29-1
J gene: TRBJ1-1
D gene: -
clone size: -
CDR3 DNA: TGCAGCGTTGAGGCCACTGAAGCTTTCTTT
CDR3 protein: CSVEATEAFF

V gene: TRBV19
J gene: TRBJ2-1
D gene: TRBD2
clone size: -
CDR3 DNA: TGTGCCAGTAGTCCTCTAGCGGGGGCATCCGACAATGAGCAGTTCTTC
CDR3 protein: CASSPLAGASDNEQFF

V gene: TRBV19
J gene: TRBJ1-5
D gene: -
clone size: few
CDR3 DNA: TGTGCCAGTAGTCTCCGGGGAGGAGGTCAGCCCCAGCATTTT
CDR3 protein: CASSLRGGGQPQHF

V gene: TRBV10-3
J gene: TRBJ1-1
D gene: -
clone size: -
CDR3 DNA: TGTGCCATCAGTGAATACGGACACCATGGAGGGACGAACACTGAAGCTTTCTTT
CDR3 protein: CAISEYGHHGGTNTEAFF

V gene: TRBV5-5
J gene: TRBJ2-3
D gene: -
clone size: -
CDR3 DNA: TGTGCCAGCAGCATAGGACATGGAGGGGATACGCAGTATTTT
CDR3 protein: CASSIGHGGDTQYF

V gene: TRBV21-1
J gene: TRBJ2-3
D gene: -
clone size: -
CDR3 DNA: TGTGCCAGCAGCGCCCGACCCGGGACAGGGGGCACAGATACGCAGTATTTT
CDR3 protein: CASSARPGTGGTDTQYF

V gene: TRBV6-5
J gene: TRBJ2-5
D gene: -
clone size: many
CDR3 DNA: TGTGCCAGCAGCTTGGGACTTCCCCTCGAGACCCAGTACTTC
CDR3 protein: CASSLGLPLETQYF

V gene: TRBV6-5
J gene: TRBJ1-2
D gene: -
clone size: -
CDR3 DNA: TGTGCCAGCAGAAACGACATCTATGGCTACACCTTC
CDR3 protein: CASRNDIYGYTF